The 21 T cell receptor beta chains reported below all come from one sample, sequenced in a study of T cell repertoires in cytomegalovirus infection (dated 2019 in TCRdb). The sample's treatment or condition label, decoded: in vitro stimulation with specific CMV peptide epitopes to enrich CMV-specific T cells. Sequencer: Illumina HiSeq 1500. The public reads were run again by TCRdb, first through fastp at Q25 and then through MiXCR, and only productive beta chains were kept. Rows merge per CDR3 protein into single entries with the most common DNA and genes. The sample table contains fewer than 1,000,000 distinct CDR3 sequences; only one count was recorded for under 40% of them. In total, the top ten clones hold over 10% of the sample. These TCRs' antigens remain unknown. The source was cultured CD8+ T cells from PBMCs, collected from culture after CMV antigen stimulation. These receptors were taken from a human donor in good health (CMV status not recorded). Some clones in this sample may be carry-over from other donors' samples.

The sample holds a few counts of this clonotype. The chain employs TRBV6-8 and TRBJ2-7; D unresolved. The CDR3 loop spans 11 amino acids. Germline V CDR1 and CDR2: MNHGY, SAAAGT. The V end lost 10 bases, the J end lost 7 bases, and 14 bases lay between the germline ends. The CDR3 coding sequence is TGTGCCACAAACTTAAACCGGGAGCAGTACTTC. Translating it yields CATNLNREQYF.

This clonotype showed up many times. V gene TRBV7-2 combines with J gene TRBJ2-5; 13 positions agree with TRBD2. This CDR3 comprises 16 residues. Germline V gives CDR1 SGHTA, CDR2 FQGNSA. The J segment lost 5 bases and the V segment lost 1 base, leaving 4 bases of the junction unmatched. The CDR3 loop reads CASSLGTSGGRETQYF. Written as DNA, the CDR3 is TGTGCCAGCAGCTTAGGGACTAGCGGGGGACGGGAGACCCAGTACTTC.

As for this clonotype: A read error may explain this, as a much larger clone is one base away. Likely a read error: the CDR3 ends without its conserved phenylalanine or tryptophan. The V and J genes are TRBV7-6 and TRBJ1-1, with a tentative D call TRBD1 (5 bases). This CDR3 spans 16 amino acids. CDR1 is SGHVS and CDR2 is FNYEAQ in the germline V gene. Trimming stripped 2 bases from V and 0 bases from J, with 13 bases between. CDR3 region: CASSLLGPDMNTEAFS. CDR3 DNA sequence: TGTGCCAGCAGCTTACTGGGGCCGGATATGAACACTGAAGCTTTCTCT.

This clonotype was counted at least ten times. The J gene is TRBJ2-1, the V gene TRBV12-5; no definite D call. V was trimmed by 1 base and J by 10 bases, leaving 8 bases between them. CDR1 is LGHNT, CDR2 FRNRAP, per germline. The CDR3 length is 12 residues. CDR3 sequence reads: CASGLASMEQFF. CDR3 coding DNA: TGTGCTAGTGGTTTGGCCTCGATGGAGCAGTTCTTC.

The chain carries TRBV28 and TRBJ2-3, with a possible D match to TRBD2 (7 bases). Per germline, CDR1 MDHEN and CDR2 SYDVKM. V lost 7 bases to trimming and J lost 0 bases, with 20 bases between them. The CDR3 spans 17 residues. This chain's CDR3 is CASILGGNSGSTDTQYF. The CDR3 DNA reads TGTGCCAGCATTCTAGGGGGAAATAGCGGGAGCACAGATACGCAGTATTTT.

The chain carries TRBV6-2 or TRBV6-3 and TRBJ2-1; no clear D. Germline loops: CDR1 MNHEY, CDR2 SVGEGT. V lost 4 bases and J 4 bases, leaving 8 bases between the germline ends. The CDR3 runs 13 residues. The CDR3 is CASSWSDYNEQFF. The CDR3 region has the DNA TGTGCCAGCAGTTGGTCCGATTACAATGAGCAGTTCTTC.

This clonotype appeared a few times. The genes are TRBV2 and TRBJ2-2; D is perhaps TRBD2 (6 bases). Trimming cost V 10 bases and J 3 bases, with 12 bases left between them. CDR1 is SNHLY, CDR2 FYNNEI, per germline. The CDR3 consists of 13 residues. The CDR3 DNA reads TGTGCCACCTCGGGGGTGTACACCGGGGAGCTGTTTTTT. This encodes CATSGVYTGELFF.

The CDR3 nucleotides read TGTGCCAGTAGTGCTGGGGGTTGGTATGAAAAACTGTTTTTT. Its protein is CASSAGGWYEKLFF. The chain combines TRBV19 with TRBJ1-4; a possible D gene is TRBD1 (5 bases). V lost 5 bases and J 6 bases, leaving 13 bases between the germline ends. Germline loops: CDR1 LNHDA, CDR2 SQIVND (reference sequence). This CDR3 is built from 14 residues.

The V and J genes are TRBV11-2 and TRBJ2-5; D remains unclear. Germline V gene sequence: CDR1 SGHAT, CDR2 FQNNGV. Trimming stripped 7 bases from V and 5 bases from J, with 8 bases between. This CDR3 contains 11 residues. The DNA for the CDR3 is TGTGCCAGCACCGAGGACGAGACCCAGTACTTC. This sequence encodes CASTEDETQYF.

This rearrangement joins TRBV6-1 to TRBJ1-6, with D unclear. The length of the CDR3 is 15 residues. The germline gives CDR1 MNHNS, CDR2 SASEGT. The V and J ends lost 2 bases and 9 bases respectively, with 14 bases between them. For the CDR3, the DNA is TGTGCCAGCAGTGAAACGGCCCTCCCCATTTCACCCCTCCACTTT. Protein product: CASSETALPISPLHF.

The chain recombines TRBV11-2 with TRBJ2-4; no clear D gene. This CDR3 has 19 amino acids. The germline V gene has CDR1 SGHAT and CDR2 FQNNGV. V lost 0 bases to trimming and J lost 0 bases, with 18 bases between them. DNA for the CDR3: TGTGCCAGCAGCTTAGACGAGTTTAGTAATTTACTAGCCAAAAACATTCAGTACTTC. It encodes CASSLDEFSNLLAKNIQYF.

This chain uses TRBV12-3 or TRBV12-4 with TRBJ2-7; the D is unclear. The CDR3 has 12 amino acids. Trimming stripped 2 bases from V and 7 bases from J, with 9 bases between. CDR3 protein: CASSLTTWEQYF. Here the CDR3 DNA reads TGTGCCAGCAGTTTAACGACTTGGGAGCAGTACTTC.

A note on this clonotype: With a much larger clone just one base away, this may be a read error. This chain joins TRBV7-9 and TRBJ2-3; 9 positions agree with TRBD1. V shed 0 bases and J 5 bases; nucleotides not matched to a gene: 15. The germline V gene has CDR1 SEHNR and CDR2 FQNEAQ (reference sequence). The CDR3 totals 19 residues. The CDR3 is CASSLALYSDRGGVDTQYF. DNA of the CDR3: TGTGCCAGCAGCTTAGCGCTGTACTCGGACAGGGGCGGCGTAGATACGCAGTATTTT.

This clonotype was detected many times. The rearrangement uses TRBV7-9 and TRBJ2-7; TRBD1 or TRBD2 may be the D gene (5 bases each). Between the trimmed V and J ends, which lost 5 bases and 3 bases, there was a span of 14 bases. The CDR3 spans 14 residues. CDR1 SEHNR and CDR2 FQNEAQ come from the germline V gene (reference sequence). CDR3 region: CASSPSGTNYEQYF. The DNA for the CDR3 is TGTGCCAGCAGCCCCTCCGGGACGAACTACGAGCAGTACTTC.

In this sample, this clonotype turned up a few times. The chain combines TRBV20-1 with TRBJ2-5, with TRBD2 matching 15 bases. The V gene end was trimmed by 6 bases and the J gene end by 7 bases; junction bases not matched to a gene: 9. This CDR3 has 15 residues. Germline CDR1 reads DFQATT; CDR2 reads SNEGSKA (reference sequence). The CDR3: CSARGLAGGKGTQYF. The CDR3 DNA reads TGCAGTGCCCGCGGACTAGCGGGGGGGAAAGGGACCCAGTACTTC.

This clonotype turned up a few times. The V gene is TRBV7-9, the J gene TRBJ2-3, with 7 bases that match TRBD2. There are 12 residues in the CDR3. Germline CDR1 SEHNR, CDR2 FQNEAQ (reference sequence). With V trimmed by 2 bases and J by 11 bases, 4 bases remained unmatched. CDR3 nucleotides: TGTGCCAGCAGCTTACCGCCGGGAGGGCAGTATTTT. It yields the protein CASSLPPGGQYF. The full variable domain, in which reference TRBV7-9 and TRBJ2-3 provide the parts outside the CDR3, is DTGVSQNPRHKITKRGQNVTFRCDPISEHNRLYWYRQTLGQGPEFLTYFQNEAQLEKSRLLSDRFSAERPKGSFSTLEIQRTEQGDSAMYLCASSLPPGGQYFGPGTRLTVL.

The J gene is TRBJ2-3, the V gene TRBV2; the match to TRBD2 covers 12 bases. V was clipped by 10 bases and J by 1 base; unmatched bases: 9. The CDR3 sequence is 16 residues long. The germline V gene has CDR1 SNHLY and CDR2 FYNNEI. CDR3 amino acids: CANPRLAGARTDTQYF. The CDR3 DNA reads as TGTGCCAACCCTCGACTAGCGGGGGCCCGCACAGATACGCAGTATTTT.

This clonotype was observed at least ten times. The chain uses TRBV7-6 and TRBJ2-1; TRBD2 aligns across 10 bases. The ends lost 7 bases at V and 10 bases at J; junction bases unmatched: 7. Looked up from germline, CDR1 is SGHVS and CDR2 is FNYEAQ. The CDR3 has 13 residues. The CDR3 protein is CASTSGGSGEQFF. CDR3 sequence (DNA): TGTGCCAGCACTAGCGGGGGAAGCGGGGAGCAGTTCTTC.

Remarks on this clonotype: A read error may produce the germline difference seen at one junction end. The chain carries TRBV7-6 and TRBJ2-1; no definite D call. Germline CDR1 SGHVS, CDR2 FNYEAQ. This CDR3 region has 15 residues. The chain's CDR3 is CANSPSGAYYNEQFF. CDR3 DNA: TGTGCCAACAGCCCCTCCGGAGCCTATTACAATGAGCAGTTCTTC.

V is TRBV5-4 and J is TRBJ2-7; 9 positions agree with TRBD1. The CDR3 runs 15 residues. Germline V gene lookup returns CDR1 SGHNT and CDR2 YYREEE (reference sequence). This CDR3 is CASNLDRQGAYEQYV. The CDR3 nucleotides read TGTGCCAGCAACTTGGATCGACAGGGGGCCTACGAGCAGTACGTC.

This clonotype was detected many times. CDR3 bases: TGTGCCAGCAGCCCCCGGACCGTAGATACGCAGTATTTT. It codes for CASSPRTVDTQYF. The J gene is TRBJ2-3, the V gene TRBV11-2; D remains unclear. Trimming removed 5 bases from V and 5 bases from J, with 11 bases in between. Germline V gives CDR1 SGHAT, CDR2 FQNNGV. There are 13 residues in the CDR3.